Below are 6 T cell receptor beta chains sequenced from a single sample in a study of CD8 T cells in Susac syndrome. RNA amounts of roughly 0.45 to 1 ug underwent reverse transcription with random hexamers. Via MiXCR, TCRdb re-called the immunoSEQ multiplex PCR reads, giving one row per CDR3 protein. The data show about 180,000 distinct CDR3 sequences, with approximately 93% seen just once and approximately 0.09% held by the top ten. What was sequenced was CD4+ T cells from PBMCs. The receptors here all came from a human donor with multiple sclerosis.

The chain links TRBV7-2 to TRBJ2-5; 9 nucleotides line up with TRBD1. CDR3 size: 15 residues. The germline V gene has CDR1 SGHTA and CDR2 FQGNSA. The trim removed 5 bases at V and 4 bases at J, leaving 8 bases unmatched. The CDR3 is CASSVVGQGGETQYF. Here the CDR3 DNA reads TGTGCCAGCAGCGTCGTGGGACAGGGCGGAGAGACCCAGTACTTC.

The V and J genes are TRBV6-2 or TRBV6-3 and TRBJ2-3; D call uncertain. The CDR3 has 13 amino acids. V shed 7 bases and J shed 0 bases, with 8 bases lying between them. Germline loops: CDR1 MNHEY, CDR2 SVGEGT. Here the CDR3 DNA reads TGTGCCAGCACAGCACAAAGCACAGATACGCAGTATTTT. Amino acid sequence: CASTAQSTDTQYF.

DNA for the CDR3: TGTGCCAGCAGCCAAGAGGGACTAGCGGGAGTGTCCTACAATGAGCAGTTCTTC. Protein product: CASSQEGLAGVSYNEQFF. V and J are TRBV3-1 and TRBJ2-1; 14 positions agree with TRBD2. J gave up 1 base and V 0 bases, and 2 bases lay outside the gene matches. The CDR3 consists of 18 residues. CDR1 is LGHDT and CDR2 is YNNKEL in the germline V gene (reference sequence).

This CDR3 is CAWRRGRSRRGTDTQYF. CDR3 nucleotides: TGTGCCTGGAGGCGCGGGCGATCCAGAAGGGGCACAGATACGCAGTATTTT. The chain carries TRBV30 and TRBJ2-3; D is possibly TRBD2 (5 bases). Trimming took 3 bases from V and 1 from J, leaving 20 bases between them. The CDR3 covers 17 residues. Per germline, CDR1 GTSNPN and CDR2 SVGIG (reference sequence). The entire variable domain, with the rest obtained from reference TRBV30 and TRBJ2-3, is as follows: SQTIHQWPATLVQPVGSPLSLECTVEGTSNPNLYWYRQAAGRGLQLLFYSVGIGQISSEVPQNLSASRPQDRQFILSSKKLLLSDSGFYLCAWRRGRSRRGTDTQYFGPGTRLTVL.

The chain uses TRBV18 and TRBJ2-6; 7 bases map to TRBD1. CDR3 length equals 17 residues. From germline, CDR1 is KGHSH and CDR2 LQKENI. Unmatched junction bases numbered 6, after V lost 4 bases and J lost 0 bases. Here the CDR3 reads CASSLGQVNSGANVLTF. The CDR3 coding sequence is TGTGCCAGCTCACTAGGACAGGTTAACTCTGGGGCCAACGTCCTGACTTTC.

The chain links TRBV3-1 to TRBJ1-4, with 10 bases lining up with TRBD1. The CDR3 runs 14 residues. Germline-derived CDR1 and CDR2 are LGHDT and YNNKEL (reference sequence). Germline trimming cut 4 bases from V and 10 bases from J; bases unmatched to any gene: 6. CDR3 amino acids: CASSLGTGVAKLFF. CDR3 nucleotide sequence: TGTGCCAGCAGCCTCGGGACAGGGGTGGCAAAACTGTTTTTT.